The T cell receptor (beta chain) described here comes from a study of CD8 T cells in Susac syndrome. Random hexamers were used to reverse transcribe an amount of about 0.45 to 1 ug RNA. The amplification used immunoSEQ multiplex PCR on TCR beta CDR3; it spanned 54 Vbeta and 13 Jbeta. TCRdb ran MiXCR on the immunoSEQ multiplex PCR reads and lists one entry per CDR3 protein. The sample carries over 350,000 distinct CDR3 sequences, 85% to 90% recorded once. Negative isolation yielded the CD8+ and CD4+ T cells, while FACS enriched the TEMRA cells. Comment on this clonotype: Its antigen remains unknown.

General study points: In its TCR sequencing and HLA analysis, the study acknowledged that the number of individuals was relatively small.

This CDR3 spans 14 amino acids. Per the germline V gene, CDR1 is MNHEY and CDR2 is SMNVEV (reference sequence). V lost 7 bases and J 2 bases, leaving 15 bases between the germline ends. The material sequenced was CD8+ T cells from PBMCs. This clonotype was obtained from a human donor with multiple sclerosis. The chain carries TRBV27 and TRBJ2-7; D is possibly TRBD1 or TRBD2 (5 bases each). The CDR3 reads CASKPGTDAYEQYF. CDR3 DNA: TGTGCCAGCAAACCAGGGACGGACGCCTACGAGCAGTACTTC.